This T cell receptor beta chain was recorded in a study of CD8 T cells in Susac syndrome. It was negative isolation that provided the CD8+ and CD4+ T cells, whereas TEMRA cells were enriched by FACS. Points from the study as a whole: It was acknowledged in the study that its TCR sequencing and HLA analysis involved a relatively small number of individuals.

An amount of RNA that ranged from roughly 0.5 to 1 ug was reverse transcribed with random hexamers. Coverage of TCR beta CDR3 amplification by immunoSEQ multiplex PCR extended to 54 Vbeta and 13 Jbeta. TCRdb independently ran MiXCR on the immunoSEQ multiplex PCR reads; one entry per CDR3 protein. The sample carries some 160,000 distinct CDR3 sequences, around 90% recorded once. In regard to this clonotype: What it binds is unknown.

The sequenced material came from CD4+ T cells from PBMCs. This clonotype was sampled from a human donor in good health.

The DNA for the CDR3 is TGCGCCAGCAGCTTGATCGCGGTCTCCTACGAGCAGTACTTC. Its translation is CASSLIAVSYEQYF. The chain has TRBV5-1 and TRBJ2-7; no clear D. Trimming removed 1 base from V and 0 bases from J, with 8 bases in between. The CDR3 totals 14 residues. The germline gives CDR1 SGHRS, CDR2 YFSETQ.